The TCR beta chain described here comes from a study of CD8 T cells in Susac syndrome. Per the germline V gene, CDR1 is KGHSH and CDR2 is LQKENI. Trimming removed 3 bases at V and 8 bases at J, with 14 bases between. The CDR3 consists of 14 residues. RNA, at about 0.45 to 1 ug, was reverse transcribed with random hexamers. TCRdb analysed the immunoSEQ multiplex PCR reads with MiXCR anew, one entry per CDR3 protein. The repertoire includes a few hundred thousand distinct CDR3 sequences, about 89% of them detected once, and about 0.17% sits in the top ten. Sequenced sample: CD8+ T cells from PBMCs. This clonotype originated in a human donor with multiple sclerosis. This rearrangement joins TRBV18 to TRBJ2-1; D unclear. The CDR3 sequence is CASSPSTLWYEQFF. As DNA, the CDR3 is TGTGCCAGCTCACCCTCGACACTGTGGTATGAGCAGTTCTTC.